This entry lists 13 T cell receptor beta chains sequenced from one sample in a study of OX40 agonist ivuxolimab in advanced cancers. TCRdb's table, derived via immunoSEQ multiplex PCR, lists solely in-frame clones and lacks some. The profile shows fewer than 85,000 clones, 80% to 90% of them singletons. The sequencing used CD4+ or CD8+ T cells sorted from blood, collected in a trial of the OX40 agonist ivuxolimab. The receptors were sampled from an adult with an advanced solid tumor such as melanoma, head and neck, liver or kidney cancer.

The CDR3 DNA is TGTGCCAGCAGCAGGTCGGGATCATCGGCTACGTATGAGCAGTTCTTC. Residues: CASSRSGSSATYEQFF. The gene calls are TRBV27 and TRBJ2-1; TRBD2 is a possible D gene (5 bases). V was clipped by 6 bases and J by 8 bases, with 23 bases between them. Germline V gene data show CDR1 as MNHEY and CDR2 as SMNVEV (reference sequence). CDR3 length: 16 residues.

This clone was counted once. The chain employs TRBV5-1 and TRBJ2-1; the D gene could be TRBD1 or TRBD2 (5 bases each). Trimming left V 3 bases short and J 3 bases short, with 22 bases between. Germline CDR1 SGHRS, CDR2 YFSETQ. This CDR3 is built from 18 residues. DNA for the CDR3: TGCGCCAGCAGCTCTTTTGCCACTAGGACACCGATCTACAATGAGCAGTTCTTC. Encoded protein: CASSSFATRTPIYNEQFF.

The V gene is TRBV6-5, the J gene TRBJ2-1; D gene unclear. This CDR3 is 12 amino acids long. Trimming stripped 8 bases from V and 4 bases from J, with 9 bases between. Germline CDR1 and CDR2: MNHEY and SVGAGI. The CDR3 DNA reads TGTGCCAGCGGGAAGGGTTACAATGAGCAGTTCTTC. Protein sequence: CASGKGYNEQFF.

V gene TRBV2 combines with J gene TRBJ2-5; D is unclear. Germline V CDR1 and CDR2: SNHLY, FYNNEI. This CDR3 comprises 13 residues. V lost 7 bases and J 4 bases, leaving 13 bases between the germline ends. This chain's CDR3 is CASKSLGGETQYF. CDR3 DNA: TGTGCCAGCAAATCCTTGGGCGGAGAGACCCAGTACTTC.

V is TRBV5-1 and J is TRBJ2-5; 9 bases line up with TRBD2. The CDR3 spans 14 residues. The germline gives CDR1 SGHRS, CDR2 YFSETQ. V lost 3 bases to trimming and J lost 1 base; unmatched junction nucleotides: 1. CDR3 coding DNA: TGCGCCAGCAGCTCGGGACTAGCCCAAGAGACCCAGTACTTC. Its protein product is CASSSGLAQETQYF.

This clone was detected once. The V call is TRBV28, the J call TRBJ2-3; 13 nucleotides match TRBD2. Germline V gene data show CDR1 as MDHEN and CDR2 as SYDVKM. V was clipped by 5 bases and J by 9 bases; unmatched bases: 11. CDR3 length: 16 residues. CDR3: CASSPLAGGARRTQYF. As DNA, the CDR3 is TGTGCCAGCAGTCCACTAGCGGGGGGGGCGCGGCGGACGCAGTATTTT. Based on the CDR3 plus reference TRBV28 and TRBJ2-3, the full variable domain is DVKVTQSSRYLVKRTGEKVFLECVQDMDHENMFWYRQDPGLGLRLIYFSYDVKMKEKGDIPEGYSVSREKKERFSLILESASTNQTSMYLCASSPLAGGARRTQYFGPGTRLTVL.

This clone has a single count. V is TRBV2 and J is TRBJ1-2, with 9 bases matching TRBD1. The length of the CDR3 is 13 residues. Germline CDR1 SNHLY, CDR2 FYNNEI. V lost 8 bases, J lost 7 bases, and 8 bases stayed unmatched. The CDR3, as DNA: TGTGCCAGCCGCAGGGACAGGGCCGTTGGCTACACCTTC. Translation: CASRRDRAVGYTF.

This chain joins TRBV4-3 and TRBJ2-3; D gene unclear. V gave up 0 bases and J gave up 3 bases, with 7 bases separating them. Looked up from germline, CDR1 is LGHNA and CDR2 is YSLEER. This CDR3 has 14 amino acids. This CDR3 reads CASSQDLGTDTQYF. The DNA for the CDR3 is TGCGCCAGCAGCCAAGATCTGGGGACAGATACGCAGTATTTT.

The CDR3 sequence is CASSLLGGRGTDTQYF. The CDR3 DNA follows: TGTGCCAGCAGCTTATTGGGGGGCCGAGGCACAGATACGCAGTATTTT. J is TRBJ2-3 and V is TRBV7-3; tentatively, D is TRBD1 or TRBD2 (6 bases each). The germline gives CDR1 SGHTA, CDR2 FQGTGA. Between the trimmed V and J ends, which lost 2 bases and 1 base, there was a span of 13 bases. The CDR3 length is 16 residues. Full variable domain (outside the CDR3, taken from reference TRBV7-3 and TRBJ2-3): GAGVSQTPSNKVTEKGKYVELRCDPISGHTALYWYRQSLGQGPEFLIYFQGTGAADDSGLPNDRFFAVRPEGSVSTLKIQRTERGDSAVYLCASSLLGGRGTDTQYFGPGTRLTVL.

The chain has TRBV18 and TRBJ2-7, with TRBD1 matching over 9 bases. V trimming: 6 bases; J trimming: 3 bases; junction bases outside the gene matches: 9. Per the germline V gene, CDR1 is KGHSH and CDR2 is LQKENI. The CDR3 has 15 amino acids. CDR3 protein: CASSSGTGKIYEQYF. As DNA, the CDR3 is TGTGCCAGCTCTTCCGGGACAGGGAAAATCTACGAGCAGTACTTC. Based on the CDR3 plus reference TRBV18 and TRBJ2-7, the full variable domain is NAGVMQNPRHLVRRRGQEARLRCSPMKGHSHVYWYRQLPEEGLKFMVYLQKENIIDESGMPKERFSAEFPKEGPSILRIQQVVRGDSAAYFCASSSGTGKIYEQYFGPGTRLTVT.

The chain links TRBV6-5 to TRBJ2-1, with D possibly being TRBD1 or TRBD2 (5 bases each). The CDR3 loop spans 14 amino acids. V dropped 5 bases and J dropped 8 bases, with 16 bases sitting between them. Germline CDR1 and CDR2: MNHEY and SVGAGI. Written as DNA, the CDR3 is TGTGCCAGCAGTAGGGACGGCCGGTGGGATGAGCAGTTCTTC. This codes for CASSRDGRWDEQFF.

Details on this clone: Additional DNA sequences in this sample encode the identical CDR3. V and J are TRBV2 and TRBJ1-4; TRBD1 might be the D (6 bases). Per germline, CDR1 SNHLY and CDR2 FYNNEI. Trimming took off 4 bases at V and 5 bases at J, with 11 bases between the two ends. The CDR3 has 14 residues. The CDR3 here is CASSVGQMNEKLFF. Written as DNA, the CDR3 is TGTGCCAGCAGTGTCGGACAGATGAATGAAAAACTGTTTTTT.

This chain connects TRBV7-2 to TRBJ2-7, with 8 bases matching TRBD1. The CDR3 is 14 amino acids. The germline gives CDR1 SGHTA, CDR2 FQGNSA. The trim removed 3 bases at V and 3 bases at J, leaving 4 bases unmatched. CDR3 in amino acids: CASSLSGGSYEQYF. As DNA, the CDR3 is TGTGCCAGCAGCTTGTCAGGGGGCAGCTACGAGCAGTACTTC. Full variable domain (remainder filled in from reference TRBV7-2 and TRBJ2-7): GAGVSQSPSNKVTEKGKDVELRCDPISGHTALYWYRQSLGQGLEFLIYFQGNSAPDKSGLPSDRFSAERTGGSVSTLTIQRTQQEDSAVYLCASSLSGGSYEQYFGPGTRLTVT.